This T cell receptor beta chain was found in a study of T cells in Graves' hyperthyroidism and ophthalmopathy. Findings and limits, study-wide: The majority of expanded thyroid clonotypes above 0.001 also appeared in blood. In the analysis, a 13 V-J model separated ophthalmopathy from stable hyperthyroidism.

CDR1 is SGHTA, CDR2 FQGNSA, per germline. The ends lost 4 bases at V and 10 bases at J; junction bases unmatched: 9. CDR3 length equals 13 residues. There were TCR beta CDR3 regions amplified from RNA transcripts. The study used the HTBI primer set for a first-round RT-PCR of the TCR CDR3. TCRdb redid the calling of the multiplex PCR reads with MiXCR, one entry per CDR3 protein. The sample contains 490,000 or so distinct CDR3 sequences, 20% of which appear only once. There are many counts of this clonotype. Its antigen is unknown. This receptor was obtained from a man aged 40-49 years with Graves' ophthalmopathy. The sequencing input was blood. This sequence joins TRBV7-2 and TRBJ1-1; 7 bases are a match to TRBD1. The CDR3 coding sequence is TGTGCCAGCAGCTATTCCGGGACAGACGGAGCTTTCTTT. Translation: CASSYSGTDGAFF.